This T cell receptor beta chain emerged from a study of T cells in Graves' hyperthyroidism and ophthalmopathy. Study results and limitations: A model of 13 V-J pairs discriminated ophthalmopathy from stable hyperthyroidism.

Using RNA transcripts as the source, TCR beta CDR3 regions were amplified. The TCR CDR3 first-round RT-PCR relied on the HTBI primer set. TCRdb reanalysed the multiplex PCR reads using MiXCR and keeps one entry per CDR3 protein. The sample includes over 200,000 distinct CDR3 sequences, roughly 15% of them seen just once. This clonotype was seen many times. Its antigen is as yet unknown. This CDR3 has 14 residues. Germline V CDR1 and CDR2: SGHTA, FQGNSA. V was clipped by 7 bases and J by 12 bases; unmatched bases: 15. The study excluded patients with uncontrolled infection, other autoimmune disease, pregnancy or lactation. Clinical symptoms, serum thyroxine and TRAb, thyroid ultrasound and orbital computed tomography together formed the diagnostic basis.

The rearrangement links TRBV7-2 to TRBJ2-1; the match to TRBD1 covers 7 bases. The specimen sequenced was blood. This receptor was obtained from a woman in her 40s with Graves' hyperthyroidism that later progressed to Graves' ophthalmopathy. The CDR3 loop reads CASNVPTQGFRQFF. DNA for the CDR3: TGTGCCAGCAACGTCCCCACACAGGGGTTTCGGCAGTTCTTC.